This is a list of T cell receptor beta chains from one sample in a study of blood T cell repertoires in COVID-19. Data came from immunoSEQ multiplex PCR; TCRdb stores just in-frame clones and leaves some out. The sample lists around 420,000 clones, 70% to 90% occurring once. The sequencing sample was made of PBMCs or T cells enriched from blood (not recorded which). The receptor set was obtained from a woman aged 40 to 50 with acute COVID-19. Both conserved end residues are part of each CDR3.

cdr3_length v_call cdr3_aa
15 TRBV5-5 CASSLERGAPGGYTF
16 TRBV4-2 CASSQTTGTVGNEQFF
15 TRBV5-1 CASSFPGGGDEKLFF
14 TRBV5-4 CASSTSTGNDGYTF
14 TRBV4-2 CASSQVPGDLTQYF
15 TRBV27 CASSLSSGVPGELFF
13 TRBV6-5 CASRRTKNTEAFF
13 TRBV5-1 CASSFSAETEAFF
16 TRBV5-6 CASGIRLAGSYNEQFF
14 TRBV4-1 CASSFPGGSTEAFF
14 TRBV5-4 CASSLAGYSYGYTF
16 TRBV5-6 CASSLEARGPGNTIYF
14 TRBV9 CASTPGPDTDTQYF
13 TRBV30 CACALDSNYGYTF
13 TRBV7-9 CASSMTENTEAFF
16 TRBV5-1 CASSFSGTTTNEKLFF
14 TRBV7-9 CASSSSGSQETQYF
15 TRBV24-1 CATSDYTGRHYEQYF
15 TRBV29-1 CSVDLRNSNQETQYF
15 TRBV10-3 CAISALGLGTDTQYF
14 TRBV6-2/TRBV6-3 CASSWGLALNEQFF
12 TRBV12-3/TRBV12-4 CASRPNLAGWIF
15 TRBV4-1 CASSQVLNRDYEQYF
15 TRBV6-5 CASSYSGGALVEQYF
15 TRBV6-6 CASSPPSTDNYGYTF
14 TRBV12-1 CASSTERHFYEQYF
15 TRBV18 CASSLWGHEATPLHF
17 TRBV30 CAWSGPPGRGNTGELFF
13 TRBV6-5 CASSSGGSYEQYF
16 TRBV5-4 CASSRVPESSTDTQYF
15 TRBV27 CASSLSGGSNQPQHF
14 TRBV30 CAWSYRNFNQPQHF
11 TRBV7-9 CASWFGETQYF
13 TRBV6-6 CASRQRLTDTQYF
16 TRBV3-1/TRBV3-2 CASSEGQWIHNYGYTF
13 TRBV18 CASSSQDSQPQHF
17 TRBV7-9 CASSLRRLAWAQETQYF
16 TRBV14 CASSQTSGGYTGELFF
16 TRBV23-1 CASSPLTSVLSYEQYF
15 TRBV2 CASRLQVSNTGELFF
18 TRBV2 CASETDRGRLGSYNEQFF
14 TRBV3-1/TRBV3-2 CASSRLWTEDGYTF
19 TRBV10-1 CASREQGTSGGEYQETQYF
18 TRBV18 CASSPLAGGVSSYNEQFF
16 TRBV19 CASSIEVVGPHSGYTF
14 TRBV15 CATSSQRTGFGYTF
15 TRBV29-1 CSVSPDRGMDYGYTF
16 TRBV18 CASSPMVGGGAYEQYF
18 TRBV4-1 CASSQEGSGPLNTDTQYF
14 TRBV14 CASSQILAQHEQFF